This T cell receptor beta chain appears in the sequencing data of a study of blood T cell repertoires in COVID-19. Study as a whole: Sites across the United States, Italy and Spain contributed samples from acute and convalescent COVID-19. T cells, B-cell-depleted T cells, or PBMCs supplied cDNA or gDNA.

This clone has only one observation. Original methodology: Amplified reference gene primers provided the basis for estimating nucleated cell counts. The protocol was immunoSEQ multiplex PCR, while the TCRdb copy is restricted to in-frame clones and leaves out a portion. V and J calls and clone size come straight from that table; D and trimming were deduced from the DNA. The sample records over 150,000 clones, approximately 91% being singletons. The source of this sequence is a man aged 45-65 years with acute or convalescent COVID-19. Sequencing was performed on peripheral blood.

The CDR3 protein is CASSHGVAGTGELFF. The CDR3 region has the DNA TGTGCCAGCAGTCACGGAGTAGCCGGGACCGGGGAGCTGTTTTTT. V is TRBV27 and J is TRBJ2-2; D is uncertain. This CDR3 is built from 15 residues. Germline V gene sequence: CDR1 MNHEY, CDR2 SMNVEV (reference sequence). The V gene lost 5 bases and the J gene lost 5 bases, with 15 bases spanning the gap.